Each of the 23 T cell receptor beta chains below was sequenced from the same sample in a study of T cells generated in artificial thymic organoids. These receptors' targets are unknown. Semi-nested PCR with reverse primers in the TRAC or TRBC constant regions amplified each chain separately. TCRdb ran MiXCR on the 5' RACE reads and lists one entry per CDR3 protein. The table has fewer than 9,500 distinct CDR3 sequences, roughly a quarter seen once. Artificial thymic organoids aggregated human hematopoietic stem and progenitor cells with human DLL1-expressing MS5 murine stromal cells. The seeding cells were CD34+CD3- hematopoietic stem and progenitor cells purified by FACS to remove T cells. The sequencing input was naive CD8+ T cells grown in artificial thymic organoids from cord blood stem and progenitor cells. Subset reported: CD3+TCRalphabeta+CD8SP T cells; for blood, CD45RO-CCR7+ naive CD8+ T cells. These TCRs come from a human donor who gave cord blood stem cells for thymic organoid culture, a cardiac surgery patient who gave postnatal thymus, or a blood donor (not recorded which).

Concerning this clonotype: One end of the junction varies from germline; a read error may be responsible. This chain links TRBV27 with TRBJ2-2, with 11 bases aligning to TRBD2. CDR3 length: 17 amino acids. Looked up from germline, CDR1 is MNHEY and CDR2 is SMNVEV (reference sequence). The CDR3 is CVSSLLLAGANTGELFF. In DNA form, the CDR3 reads TGTGTCAGCAGTTTATTACTAGCGGGAGCGAACACCGGGGAGCTGTTTTTT.

The chain joins TRBV6-6 to TRBJ2-5; D is undetermined. V was trimmed by 7 bases and J by 2 bases, leaving 11 bases between them. CDR1 MNHNY and CDR2 SVGAGI come from the germline V gene (reference sequence). The CDR3 loop spans 13 amino acids. The CDR3 DNA sequence: TGTGCCAGCATTAAGGCAGGACAAGAGACCCAGTACTTC. Translated: CASIKAGQETQYF.

By share of the sample, this clonotype is medium-sized. The chain combines TRBV6-2 or TRBV6-3 with TRBJ2-7; 10 bases match TRBD2. This CDR3 spans 16 amino acids. Trimming removed 2 bases from V and 1 base from J; junction bases left unmatched: 5. Germline V gene lookup returns CDR1 MNHEY and CDR2 SVGEGT. CDR3 DNA sequence: TGTGCCAGCAGTTACCCAAGCGGGGGGGCTTCCTACGAGCAGTACTTC. This translates into CASSYPSGGASYEQYF.

Of note for this clonotype: This could be a read error, since a much larger clone is one nucleotide away. The chain links TRBV4-1 to TRBJ1-1; maybe TRBD1 (6 bases). Per the germline V gene, CDR1 is MGHRA and CDR2 is YSYEKL. CDR3 length: 14 residues. CDR3 region: CASSQGGGQGEASF. The CDR3 bases are TGCGCCAGCAGCCAAGGGGGGGGGCAGGGTGAAGCTTCCTTT.

This clonotype was counted a few times. The chain employs TRBV7-9 and TRBJ2-3; 10 bases match TRBD1. Germline V gives CDR1 SEHNR, CDR2 FQNEAQ (reference sequence). The trim removed 3 bases at V and 2 bases at J, leaving 8 bases unmatched. This CDR3 has 17 amino acids. Here the CDR3 reads CASSFRRDRGPTDTQYF. As DNA, the CDR3 is TGTGCCAGCAGCTTCCGCCGGGACAGGGGCCCCACAGATACGCAGTATTTT.

Comments on this clonotype: This may stem from a read error, because a much larger clone lies one nucleotide away. The chain is built from TRBV4-1 and TRBJ1-6; tentative D call: TRBD1 (5 bases). Germline lookup yields CDR1 MGHRA and CDR2 YSYEKL. The CDR3 length is 17 residues. CDR3 coding DNA: TGCGCCAGCAGCCAAGATCGCCCGGAGGGGTATAATTCACCCCCCCACTTT. Residues: CASSQDRPEGYNSPPHF.

The chain employs TRBV4-3 and TRBJ2-2; 9 bases are a match to TRBD2. After removal of 3 bases from V and 3 bases from J, the junction contained 2 bases not matched to a gene. Germline V lookup: CDR1 LGHNA, CDR2 YSLEER. This CDR3 is 15 amino acids long. The CDR3 sequence: CASSHLAGYTGELFF. CDR3 DNA sequence: TGCGCCAGCAGCCATCTAGCGGGGTACACCGGGGAGCTGTTTTTT.

The chain joins TRBV5-1 to TRBJ2-2, with no clear D. Germline values: CDR1 SGHRS, CDR2 YFSETQ. V was trimmed by 1 base and J by 6 bases, leaving 10 bases between them. The CDR3 sequence is 14 residues long. The CDR3 coding sequence is TGCGCCAGCAGCTTGAGTTGGCAATCCGGGGAGCTGTTTTTT. This sequence encodes CASSLSWQSGELFF.

This clonotype has more than one count but fewer than ten. The chain is built from TRBV5-1 and TRBJ2-7; the match to TRBD1 covers 10 bases. Germline lookup yields CDR1 SGHRS and CDR2 YFSETQ. The CDR3 is made up of 16 amino acids. V gave up 4 bases and J gave up 2 bases; unmatched junction bases: 9. The CDR3, as DNA: TGCGCCAGCAGCCCCCGGCGGGGACAGGGGCCCTACGAGCAGTACTTC. This sequence encodes CASSPRRGQGPYEQYF.

The chain employs TRBV12-3 or TRBV12-4 and TRBJ1-3, with D hard to call. The CDR3 totals 12 residues. Trimming took off 6 bases at V and 7 bases at J, with 10 bases between the two ends. CDR3: CASSPGENTIYF. In DNA, the CDR3 is TGTGCCAGCAGCCCAGGAGAGAACACCATATATTTT.

The V call is TRBV4-2, the J call TRBJ2-1; 11 bases are a match to TRBD2. The CDR3 is 15 residues long. V trimming: 4 bases; J trimming: 9 bases; junction bases outside the gene matches: 8. Germline CDR1 reads LGHNA; CDR2 reads YNFKEQ. CDR3: CASSPGETSGGEQFF. The DNA for the CDR3 is TGTGCCAGCAGCCCTGGAGAAACTAGCGGGGGTGAGCAGTTCTTC.

This clonotype was seen more than once but under ten times. This chain uses TRBV6-2 or TRBV6-3 with TRBJ2-4, with D possibly TRBD1 on 7 matching bases. This CDR3 has 16 amino acids. Germline V gene sequence: CDR1 MNHEY, CDR2 SVGEGT. With 7 bases removed from V and 5 bases from J, the gap between germline ends came to 21 bases. In DNA form, the CDR3 reads TGTGCCAGCACCTCATCGAGGGCCAGGGGGGAAAACATTCAGTACTTC. This translates into CASTSSRARGENIQYF.

The V and J genes are TRBV21-1 and TRBJ1-1; TRBD1, the D gene given by the table, was not confirmed from the DNA. TRBV21-1 is deemed a pseudogene. This CDR3 is built from 19 residues. The CDR3: CASSNPYRVSISGNTEAFF. The DNA for the CDR3 is TGTGCCAGCAGCAACCCTTACCGGGTCTCGATAAGTGGGAACACTGAAGCTTTCTTT.

This clonotype was seen more than once but under ten times. The junction departs from the called germline gene at one end, perhaps through a read error. The V and J genes are TRBV19 and TRBJ1-5, with 7 bases matching TRBD1. The CDR3 spans 16 residues. Germline CDR1 is LNHDA and CDR2 is SQIVND (reference sequence). The CDR3 is CASSVYRGLSNQPLHF. In nucleotides, the CDR3 is TGTGCCAGTAGTGTCTACAGGGGACTTAGCAATCAGCCCCTGCATTTT.

V gene TRBV4-2 combines with J gene TRBJ2-3; the match to TRBD1 covers 10 bases. CDR1 and CDR2 from the germline V gene are LGHNA and YNFKEQ. The CDR3 runs to 16 residues. The V segment lost 3 bases and the J segment 4 bases; nucleotides outside the gene matches: 7. The CDR3 protein is CASSQSRDRGSDTQYF. The CDR3 DNA sequence: TGTGCCAGCAGCCAGTCCCGGGACAGGGGATCAGATACGCAGTATTTT.

This clonotype is deemed medium-sized. CDR3 coding DNA: TGCGCCAGCAGCCCAAGTCCTCTGACAGGGTCTACTCTTAACTATGGCTACACCTTC. Amino acid sequence: CASSPSPLTGSTLNYGYTF. V gene TRBV4-1 combines with J gene TRBJ1-2, with 7 bases that match TRBD1. Germline V CDR1 and CDR2: MGHRA, YSYEKL. There are 19 residues in the CDR3. The ends lost 4 bases at V and 1 base at J; junction bases unmatched: 18.

A few counts support this clonotype. This chain joins TRBV28 and TRBJ1-1; 7 nucleotides align to TRBD1. Germline values: CDR1 MDHEN, CDR2 SYDVKM. The CDR3 length is 14 residues. Trimming at V came to 2 bases and at J to 4 bases, leaving 4 bases not matched to a gene. The CDR3 nucleotides read TGTGCCAGCAGTTTACAGGGGGGGATCACTGAAGCTTTCTTT. This sequence encodes CASSLQGGITEAFF.

This clonotype is medium-sized (0.01 to 0.1%). The CDR3 nucleotides are TGCGCCAGCAGCTTCAACGAGCGGGAGACCCAGTACTTC. This encodes CASSFNERETQYF. This rearrangement joins TRBV5-1 to TRBJ2-5; maybe TRBD2 (5 bases). The CDR3 totals 13 residues. In germline, CDR1 is SGHRS, CDR2 YFSETQ. Trimming cost V 2 bases and J 5 bases, with 10 bases left between them.

This clonotype is medium-sized within its sample. The chain joins TRBV3-1 to TRBJ1-3; 8 bases align to TRBD1. The length of the CDR3 is 19 residues. J was trimmed by 0 bases and V by 4 bases; bases with no gene match: 14. The germline V gene encodes CDR1 LGHDT and CDR2 YNNKEL (reference sequence). CDR3 coding DNA: TGTGCCAGCAGCCCCGCCCGGACAGGGACGCCCCTCTCTGGAAACACCATATATTTT. Translated: CASSPARTGTPLSGNTIYF.

Comment on this clonotype: With a much larger clone just one base away, this may be a read error. V is TRBV10-3 and J is TRBJ2-1; D might be TRBD2 (5 bases). The germline CDR1 and CDR2 sequences are ENHRY and SYGVKD. The CDR3 contains 14 residues. The CDR3 sequence: CASSPPDFSYEQFF. As DNA, the CDR3 is TGTGCCAGCAGTCCCCCGGACTTCTCCTACGAGCAGTTCTTC.

This clonotype rates as medium-sized. This sequence joins TRBV28 and TRBJ2-2, with D tentatively TRBD2 (7 bases). Trimming shortened V by 6 bases and J by 5 bases, and 25 bases separated the two germline ends. This CDR3 region has 18 residues. The V gene's germline CDR1 is MDHEN and CDR2 SYDVKM. Here the CDR3 DNA reads TGTGCCAGCAGGGGGCGGGGGCCCCCAATATTGAGGACCGGGGAGCTGTTTTTT. Its protein product is CASRGRGPPILRTGELFF.

This clonotype has just a few counts. The chain combines TRBV6-5 with TRBJ1-5, with D unclear. This CDR3 region has 11 residues. V shed 6 bases and J shed 4 bases, with 4 bases lying between them. CDR1 and CDR2 from the germline V gene are MNHEY and SVGAGI. CDR3 DNA: TGTGCCAGCAGCAGAAATCAGCCCCAGCATTTT. Amino acids: CASSRNQPQHF.

This clonotype was recorded a few times. The chain links TRBV27 to TRBJ1-1; D unclear. V was clipped by 8 bases and J by 0 bases, with 19 bases between them. The CDR3 length is 16 residues. CDR1 and CDR2 from the germline V gene are MNHEY and SMNVEV (reference sequence). The CDR3 sequence: CASRPPIYRMNTEAFF. CDR3 coding DNA: TGTGCCAGCCGACCCCCCATATACCGGATGAACACTGAAGCTTTCTTT.